This T cell receptor beta chain comes out of a study of cytomegalovirus exposure and HLA in healthy donors. The wider study: Most genotyped donors, 81% of about 360, had Caucasian-associated genetic ancestry.

PCR amplification relied on 60 Vbeta primers (plus 13 Jbeta primers). Sequenced by immunoSEQ multiplex PCR; TCRdb stores in-frame clones only, minus some. The table records roughly 200,000 clones, 9.5% of them present only once. This clone showed up just a few times. This clonotype originated in a woman in her 30s in good health and CMV-seropositive. The source material was PBMCs.

The chain's CDR3 is CASSPEISGIGETQYF. CDR3 DNA sequence: TGCGCCAGCAGCCCAGAGATTAGCGGGATAGGAGAGACCCAGTACTTC. The chain carries TRBV4-1 and TRBJ2-5; 8 bases agree with TRBD2. Germline CDR1 is MGHRA and CDR2 is YSYEKL. This CDR3 spans 16 amino acids. V lost 4 bases and J lost 4; bases outside the gene matches: 11.